A selection of T cell receptor beta chains follows, all from one sample in a study of blood T cell repertoires in COVID-19. The protocol was immunoSEQ multiplex PCR, while the TCRdb copy is restricted to in-frame clones and leaves out a portion. The table records roughly 50,000 clones, roughly 84% of them present only once. The sequencing input was peripheral blood. The receptors stem from a man between 70 and 80 years old with acute or convalescent COVID-19. Each CDR3 is given with its conserved first and last residue. The order of the fields is clone size, J gene, V gene, D gene, CDR3 DNA, CDR3 protein. D genes are given only for firm matches. The size field is filled for only some rows; it gives once, few, many or a size class.

few	TRBJ2-2	TRBV10-3	TRBD1	TGTGCCATCAGCCTCCAGGGACAGGCGAACACCGGGGAGCTGTTTTTT	CAISLQGQANTGELFF
.	TRBJ2-5	TRBV5-1	.	TGCGCCAGTCGAAGGTTCGGGGAGAGCCCCGCCCTACAAGAGACCCAGTACTTC	CASRRFGESPALQETQYF
.	TRBJ1-2	TRBV6-2/TRBV6-3	TRBD1	TGTGCCAGCAGTCCCAGGACAGGAGGCTACACCTTC	CASSPRTGGYTF
.	TRBJ2-1	TRBV25-1	TRBD1	TGTGCCAGCAGTGAGAAGGGGGCGCCCCGCAATGAGCAGTTCTTC	CASSEKGAPRNEQFF
once	TRBJ2-1	TRBV2	.	TGTGCCAGCAGTGAAGACCGTAGTAGACGGGGTGAGCAGTTCTTC	CASSEDRSRRGEQFF
once	TRBJ1-3	TRBV6-2/TRBV6-3	.	TGTGCCAGCAGTTCCGCGGGTGTTGGCGGAAACACCATATATTTT	CASSSAGVGGNTIYF
.	TRBJ1-1	TRBV20-1	.	TGCAGTGCCTTGAACACTGAAGCTTTCTTT	CSALNTEAFF
.	TRBJ2-6	TRBV5-1	TRBD1	TGCGCCAGCAGCTTAAGGGGGCCTGGGGCCAACGTCCTGACTTTC	CASSLRGPGANVLTF
.	TRBJ1-4	TRBV28	.	TGTGCCTCCCGAACTAATGAAAAACTGTTTTTT	CASRTNEKLFF
.	TRBJ1-2	TRBV28	TRBD1	TGTGCCATCGACACCCAGGGGGTCAACTATGGCTACACCTTC	CAIDTQGVNYGYTF
.	TRBJ2-5	TRBV11-3	TRBD2	TGTGCCAGCAGCCCGGGGGTAGCGGGACCCAAGGACGAGACCCAGTACTTC	CASSPGVAGPKDETQYF
.	TRBJ2-2	TRBV5-1	.	TGCGCCAGCAGCTTCCCGTTTCAGGGCGGGGAGCTGTTTTTT	CASSFPFQGGELFF
few	TRBJ1-3	TRBV5-5	TRBD1	TGTGCCAGCAGCCGGGACAGGGTCTCAGGAAACACCATATATTTT	CASSRDRVSGNTIYF
.	TRBJ1-1	TRBV27	.	TGTGCCAGCAGTTTCACACTGAACACTGAAGCTTTCTTT	CASSFTLNTEAFF
.	TRBJ1-3	TRBV7-2	TRBD1	TGTGCCAGCAGCTTCCGAGGAGGGGGCGCTTCTGGAAACACCATATATTTT	CASSFRGGGASGNTIYF
.	TRBJ1-2	TRBV27	.	TGTGCCAGCAGTTTAGTACAGGGTAACTATGGCTACACCTTC	CASSLVQGNYGYTF
.	TRBJ2-1	TRBV7-9	TRBD1	TGTGCCAGCAGCTTAGAGGACAGGGAGCAGTTCTTC	CASSLEDREQFF
.	TRBJ1-6	TRBV12-3/TRBV12-4	.	TGTGCCAGCAGTTTAAGCATTAATTCACCCCTCCACTTT	CASSLSINSPLHF
once	TRBJ1-4	TRBV29-1	.	TGCAGCGTCGCGGACAGCTTAAATGAAAAACTGTTTTTT	CSVADSLNEKLFF
.	TRBJ1-1	TRBV27	.	TGTGCCAGCAGTCTAGGGGCGGGGGAGGGACGATCTTTCTTT	CASSLGAGEGRSFF
.	TRBJ1-1	TRBV5-1	.	TGCGCCAGCGGGGCCTTCGGCGGGGTTACTGAAGCTTTCTTT	CASGAFGGVTEAFF
.	TRBJ2-1	TRBV7-2	TRBD2	TGTGCCAGCAGCCCAACAGGGACTAGCGGTTACAATGAGCAGTTCTTC	CASSPTGTSGYNEQFF
.	TRBJ2-1	TRBV2	TRBD2	TGTGCCAGCAGGAAACTAGCGGGAGAAGTAAATGAGCAGTTCTTC	CASRKLAGEVNEQFF
.	TRBJ2-3	TRBV7-8	.	TGTGCCAGCAGAGAGAGAAGTTACACAGATACGCAGTATTTT	CASRERSYTDTQYF
once	TRBJ2-3	TRBV9	.	TGTGCCAGCAGCCCTGAGTCGGATACGCAGTATTTT	CASSPESDTQYF
.	TRBJ1-6	TRBV27	.	TGTGCCAGCAGTTTATCCGATAATTCACCCCTCCACTTT	CASSLSDNSPLHF
.	TRBJ1-6	TRBV3-1/TRBV3-2	.	TGTGCCAGCAGCAGGGGGTACCACGGTTCACCCCTCCACTTT	CASSRGYHGSPLHF
.	TRBJ1-2	TRBV28	.	TGTGCCAGCAGTTTTAGGGGAAATGTCGGCTACACCTTC	CASSFRGNVGYTF
.	TRBJ1-2	TRBV3-1/TRBV3-2	.	TGTGCCAGCACTCCCGACGCGGGGGCACATGAAACCAGCTATGGCTACACCTTC	CASTPDAGAHETSYGYTF
.	TRBJ1-1	TRBV29-1	TRBD1	TGCAGCGTCCAGGGGGAGAAGATCGGACAAAACACTGAAGCTTTCTTT	CSVQGEKIGQNTEAFF
.	TRBJ1-2	TRBV6-4	TRBD1	TGTGCCAGCAGGATCCAGGGGGCGAATGGTGGCTACACCTTC	CASRIQGANGGYTF
once	TRBJ1-1	TRBV5-1	.	TGCGCCAGCAGCTTGAGGGGCGGCACTGAAGCTTTCTTT	CASSLRGGTEAFF
few	TRBJ2-5	TRBV6-6	TRBD2	TGTGCCAGCAGCGGGACTAGCGGGAATGAGGAGACCCAGTACTTC	CASSGTSGNEETQYF
.	TRBJ1-4	TRBV5-1	.	TGCGCCAGCAGCTTGGACAGCCCAGGGGAAAAACTGTTTTTT	CASSLDSPGEKLFF
.	TRBJ1-4	TRBV4-2	.	TGTGCCAGCAGCCAAGCCGCGGAAAAACTGTTTTTT	CASSQAAEKLFF
.	TRBJ1-4	TRBV27	TRBD1	TGTGCCAGCAGTCATGGACAGGGTTCTAATGAAAAACTGTTTTTT	CASSHGQGSNEKLFF
.	TRBJ2-2	TRBV19	TRBD2	TGTGCCAGTAGCTCCCCGGTGGGGCGGGAGAGAGGGACCGGGGAGCTGTTTTTT	CASSSPVGRERGTGELFF
.	TRBJ2-7	TRBV25-1	.	TGTGCCAGCAGTCCCCCCCTCAGGGGCGAGCAGTACTTC	CASSPPLRGEQYF
once	TRBJ2-1	TRBV5-4	.	TGTGCCAGCAGCCTCCAGGGTAAATCCTACAATGAGCAGTTCTTC	CASSLQGKSYNEQFF
.	TRBJ2-7	TRBV5-1	.	TGCGCCAGCAGCTCGGACATCTTCCGAGAGCAGTACTTC	CASSSDIFREQYF
.	TRBJ2-5	TRBV18	TRBD1	TGTGCCAGCTCACAAAACCGGGACAGCCAAGAGACCCAGTACTTC	CASSQNRDSQETQYF
.	TRBJ1-2	TRBV9	.	TGTGCCAGCAGCCGCGCAGGGGCTTCTACTAACTATGGCTACACCTTC	CASSRAGASTNYGYTF
.	TRBJ1-2	TRBV18	.	TGTGCCAGCTCCAACCCGGGAAGCCCGTACTATGGCTACACCTTC	CASSNPGSPYYGYTF
.	TRBJ1-1	TRBV10-3	.	TGTGCCATCCGAGGGAACACTGAAGCTTTCTTT	CAIRGNTEAFF
.	TRBJ2-2	TRBV27	TRBD1	TGTGCCAGCAGTCCGGGACAGATGAACACCGGGGAGCTGTTTTTT	CASSPGQMNTGELFF
.	TRBJ1-3	TRBV5-1	.	TGCGCCAGCAGCTTGGCCCAGGACTCTGGAAACACCATATATTTT	CASSLAQDSGNTIYF
.	TRBJ1-1	TRBV30	TRBD1	TGTGCCTGGAGTGTAGGGACAGGGGGAGCTTTCTTT	CAWSVGTGGAFF
.	TRBJ1-1	TRBV5-1	TRBD1	TGCGCCAGCAGCAACAGGGGCACAGCTTTCTTT	CASSNRGTAFF
.	TRBJ2-1	TRBV23-1	TRBD2	TGCGCCAGCAGTCAAGTACTCTCCGGGACTAGCGGTTTGAATGAGCAGTTCTTC	CASSQVLSGTSGLNEQFF